Sequencing of this T cell receptor (beta chain) was carried out in a study of cytomegalovirus exposure and HLA in healthy donors. Overall study findings and caveats: It has been reported that TCR beta sequences accurately predicted the HLA-A and HLA-B alleles of most subjects.

With respect to this clone: The antigen remains unidentified.

Germline lookup yields CDR1 MDHEN and CDR2 SYDVKM. The CDR3 has 14 amino acids. The V end lost 7 bases, the J end lost 2 bases, and 13 bases lay between the germline ends. PCR primers comprised 60 Vbeta and 13 Jbeta primers. Sequencing was performed with immunoSEQ multiplex PCR; in TCRdb, only in-frame clones are kept and a portion is missing. The sample contains about 150,000 clones, approximately 60% of which appear only once. The chain employs TRBV28 and TRBJ2-3; possible D gene TRBD2, 5 bases. Sequenced: PBMCs. The clonotype originates from a woman aged 60-70 years in good health and CMV-seropositive. The CDR3 region is CASKRRSFTDTQYF. The DNA for the CDR3 is TGTGCCAGCAAGCGGCGGTCCTTCACAGATACGCAGTATTTT.